This T cell receptor (beta chain) was observed in a study of CD8 T cells in ankylosing spondylitis. Study results and limitations: Seemingly characteristic of ankylosing spondylitis blood was a TCR beta motif consisting of about 8 highly homologous variants. Matched ankylosing spondylitis synovial fluid reportedly showed significant enrichment of disease-linked clones.

The CDR3 length is 15 residues. V lost 0 bases and J lost 0, with 10 bases in between. Germline loops: CDR1 SGHDT, CDR2 YYEEEE. It was by quantitative 5'-RACE with molecular barcodes that TCR beta libraries were made. TCRdb re-called the 5' RACE reads through MiXCR, storing one row per CDR3 protein. Of 220,000 or so distinct CDR3 sequences in the sample, approximately 16% were seen once. This clonotype was detected many times. No antigen is known for it. The clonotype was recovered from a male donor with ankylosing spondylitis. Sequencing was done on a sample of blood, either unsorted or a sorted T cell fraction (not recorded which). The genes are TRBV5-6 and TRBJ2-7; D uncertain. The CDR3 sequence: CASSLDRGYSYEQYF. CDR3 nucleotides: TGTGCCAGCAGCTTGGACCGCGGCTACTCCTACGAGCAGTACTTC.